This T cell receptor beta chain stems from a study of CD4+ T cells in melanoma. The germline gives CDR1 SGHRS, CDR2 YFSETQ. There are 16 residues in the CDR3. V shed 0 bases and J 1 base; nucleotides not matched to a gene: 6. Remarks on this clone: The antigen is unknown.

TCRdb's copy holds only in-frame clones and misses some; the assay was immunoSEQ multiplex PCR. The top ten hold around 25% of the sample, which has approximately 6,200 clones, approximately 72% seen once. Study conclusions and caveats: Neoantigen-specific CD4+ T cells in melanoma reportedly had diverse differentiation states. CD8+ T cell, macrophage and B cell function reportedly correlated with neoantigen-specific CD4+ T cells.

Sequencing was carried out using cells from a culture (not recorded whether cultured in vitro). The V and J genes are TRBV5-1 and TRBJ1-1; 7 nucleotides agree with TRBD1. This TCR came from a human donor with melanoma. The CDR3 here is CASSLGMRDRNTEAFF. As DNA, the CDR3 is TGCGCCAGCAGCTTGGGCATGAGGGACAGGAACACTGAAGCTTTCTTT.